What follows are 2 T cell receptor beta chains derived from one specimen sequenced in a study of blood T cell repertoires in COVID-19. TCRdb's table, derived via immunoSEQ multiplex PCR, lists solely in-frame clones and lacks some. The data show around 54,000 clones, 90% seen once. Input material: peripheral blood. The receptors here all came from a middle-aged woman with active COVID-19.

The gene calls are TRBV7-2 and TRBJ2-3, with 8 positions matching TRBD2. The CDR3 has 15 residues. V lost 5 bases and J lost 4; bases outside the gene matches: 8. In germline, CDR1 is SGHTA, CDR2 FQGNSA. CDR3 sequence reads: CASSPLRGGSDTQYF. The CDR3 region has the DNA TGTGCCAGCAGCCCCCTCCGGGGGGGGTCAGATACGCAGTATTTT.

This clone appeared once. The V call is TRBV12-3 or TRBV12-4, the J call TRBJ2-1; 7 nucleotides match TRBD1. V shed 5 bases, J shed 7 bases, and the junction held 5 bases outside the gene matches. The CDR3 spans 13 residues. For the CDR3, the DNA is TGTGCCAGCAGTCGGGACAGTGGTAATGAGCAGTTCTTC. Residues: CASSRDSGNEQFF.